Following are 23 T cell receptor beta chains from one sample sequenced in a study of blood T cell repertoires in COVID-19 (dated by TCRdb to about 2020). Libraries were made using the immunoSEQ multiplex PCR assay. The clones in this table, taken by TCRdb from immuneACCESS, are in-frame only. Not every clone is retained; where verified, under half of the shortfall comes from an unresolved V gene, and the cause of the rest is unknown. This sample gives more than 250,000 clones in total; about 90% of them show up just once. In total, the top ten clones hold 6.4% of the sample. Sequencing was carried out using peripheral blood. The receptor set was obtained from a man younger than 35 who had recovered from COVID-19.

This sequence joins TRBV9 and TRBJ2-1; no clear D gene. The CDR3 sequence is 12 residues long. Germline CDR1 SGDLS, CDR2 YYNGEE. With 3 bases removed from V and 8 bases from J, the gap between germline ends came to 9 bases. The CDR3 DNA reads TGTGCCAGCAGCGAGCTAGATGATGAGCAGTTCTTC. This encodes CASSELDDEQFF.

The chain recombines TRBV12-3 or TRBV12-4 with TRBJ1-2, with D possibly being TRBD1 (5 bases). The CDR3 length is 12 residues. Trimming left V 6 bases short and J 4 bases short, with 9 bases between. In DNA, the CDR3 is TGTGCCAGCAGCCCCGGGGGCTATGGCTACACCTTC. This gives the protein CASSPGGYGYTF.

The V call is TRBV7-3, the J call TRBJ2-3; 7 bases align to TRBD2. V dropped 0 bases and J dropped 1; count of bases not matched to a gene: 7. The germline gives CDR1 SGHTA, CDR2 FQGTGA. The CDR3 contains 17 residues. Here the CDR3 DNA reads TGTGCCAGCAGCTTAACTGTCGAGCGGGGACGCACAGATACGCAGTATTTT. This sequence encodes CASSLTVERGRTDTQYF.

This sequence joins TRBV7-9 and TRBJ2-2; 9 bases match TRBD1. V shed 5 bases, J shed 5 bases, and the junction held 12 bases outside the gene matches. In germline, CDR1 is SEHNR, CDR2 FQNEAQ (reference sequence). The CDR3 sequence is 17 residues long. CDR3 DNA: TGTGCCAGCAGCCAACCACTTACCGGGACAGGGACCGGGGAGCTGTTTTTT. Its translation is CASSQPLTGTGTGELFF.

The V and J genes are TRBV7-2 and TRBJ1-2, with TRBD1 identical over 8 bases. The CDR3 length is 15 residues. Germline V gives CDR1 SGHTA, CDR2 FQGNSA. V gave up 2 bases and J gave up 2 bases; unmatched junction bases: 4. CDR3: CASSLTRTGNYGYTF. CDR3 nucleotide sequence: TGTGCCAGCAGCTTAACCCGGACAGGGAACTATGGCTACACCTTC.

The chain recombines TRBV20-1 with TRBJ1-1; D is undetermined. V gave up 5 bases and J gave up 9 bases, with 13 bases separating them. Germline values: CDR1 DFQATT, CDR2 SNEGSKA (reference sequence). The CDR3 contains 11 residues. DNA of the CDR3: TGCAGTGCTTGCGGGTCTCGTCAAGCTTTCTTT. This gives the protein CSACGSRQAFF.

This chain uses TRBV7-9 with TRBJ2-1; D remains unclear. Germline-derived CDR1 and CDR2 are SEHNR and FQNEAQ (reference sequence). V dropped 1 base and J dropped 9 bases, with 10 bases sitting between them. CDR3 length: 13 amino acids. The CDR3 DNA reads TGTGCCAGCAGCTTAGAGTCAGTTGGTGAGCAGTTCTTC. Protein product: CASSLESVGEQFF.

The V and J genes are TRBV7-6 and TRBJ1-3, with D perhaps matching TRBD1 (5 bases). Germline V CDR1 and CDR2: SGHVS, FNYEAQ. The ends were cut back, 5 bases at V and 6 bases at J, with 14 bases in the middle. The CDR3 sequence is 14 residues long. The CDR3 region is CASSAQGKENTIYF. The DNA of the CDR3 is TGTGCCAGCAGCGCCCAGGGAAAGGAAAACACCATATATTTT.

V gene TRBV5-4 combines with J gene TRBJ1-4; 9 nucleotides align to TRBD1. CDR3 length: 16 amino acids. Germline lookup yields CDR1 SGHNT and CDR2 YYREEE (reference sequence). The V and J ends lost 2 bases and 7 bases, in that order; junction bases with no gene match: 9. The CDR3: CASSFARDRVSEKLFF. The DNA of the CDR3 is TGTGCCAGCAGCTTCGCCCGGGACAGGGTCAGTGAAAAACTGTTTTTT. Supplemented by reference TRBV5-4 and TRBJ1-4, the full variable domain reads ETGVTQSPTHLIKTRGQQVTLRCSSQSGHNTVSWYQQALGQGPQFIFQYYREEENGRGNFPPRFSGLQFPNYSSELNVNALELDDSALYLCASSFARDRVSEKLFFGSGTQLSVL.

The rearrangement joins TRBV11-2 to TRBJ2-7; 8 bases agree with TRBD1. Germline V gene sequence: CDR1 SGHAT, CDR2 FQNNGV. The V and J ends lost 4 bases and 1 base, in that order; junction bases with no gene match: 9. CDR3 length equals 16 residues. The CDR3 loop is CASSSGQGGRSYEQYF. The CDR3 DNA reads TGTGCCAGCAGCTCTGGACAGGGAGGTAGGTCCTACGAGCAGTACTTC.

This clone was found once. As DNA, the CDR3 is TGCAGCGTCCCGAGGGGGCAGGCAGCTTTCTTT. It translates to CSVPRGQAAFF. This chain connects TRBV29-1 to TRBJ1-1; 7 bases are shared with TRBD1. V was clipped by 6 bases and J by 10 bases; unmatched bases: 8. The CDR3 extends over 11 amino acids. In germline, CDR1 is SQVTM, CDR2 ANQGSEA.

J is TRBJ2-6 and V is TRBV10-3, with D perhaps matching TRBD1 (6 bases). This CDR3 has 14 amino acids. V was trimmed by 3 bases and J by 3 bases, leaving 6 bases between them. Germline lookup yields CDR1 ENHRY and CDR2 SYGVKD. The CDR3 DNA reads TGTGCCATCAGTGACAGGGGTGGGGCCAACGTCCTGACTTTC. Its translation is CAISDRGGANVLTF.

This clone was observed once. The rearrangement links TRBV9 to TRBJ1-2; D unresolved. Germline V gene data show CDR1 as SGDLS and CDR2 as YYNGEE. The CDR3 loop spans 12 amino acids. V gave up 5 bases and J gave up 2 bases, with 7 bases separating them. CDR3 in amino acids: CASSRENYGYTF. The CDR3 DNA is TGTGCCAGCAGTCGGGAAAACTATGGCTACACCTTC.

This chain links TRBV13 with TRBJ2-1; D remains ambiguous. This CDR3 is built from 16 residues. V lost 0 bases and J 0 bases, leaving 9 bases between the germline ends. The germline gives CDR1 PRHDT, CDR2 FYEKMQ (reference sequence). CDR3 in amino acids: CASSLGTTSSYNEQFF. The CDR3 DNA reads TGTGCCAGCAGCTTAGGCACAACCAGCTCCTACAATGAGCAGTTCTTC.

CDR3 in amino acids: CASSFWENTQYF. DNA of the CDR3: TGTGCCAGCAGCTTTTGGGAGAATACGCAGTATTTT. The chain employs TRBV5-6 and TRBJ2-3; D possibly corresponds to TRBD2 (5 bases). The CDR3 loop spans 12 amino acids. CDR1 and CDR2 (germline): SGHDT, YYEEEE. V lost 2 bases and J 7 bases, leaving 8 bases between the germline ends. Filled out from reference TRBV5-6 and TRBJ2-3, the complete variable domain reads DAGVTQSPTHLIKTRGQQVTLRCSPKSGHDTVSWYQQALGQGPQFIFQYYEEEERQRGNFPDRFSGHQFPNYSSELNVNALLLGDSALYLCASSFWENTQYFGPGTRLTVL.

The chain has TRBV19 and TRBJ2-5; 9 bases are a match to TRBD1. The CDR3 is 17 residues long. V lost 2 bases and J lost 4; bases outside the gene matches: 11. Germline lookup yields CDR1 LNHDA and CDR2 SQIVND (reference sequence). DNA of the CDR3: TGTGCCAGTAGTATACCCCCGGGACAGGGAGGAGGAGAGACCCAGTACTTC. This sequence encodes CASSIPPGQGGGETQYF. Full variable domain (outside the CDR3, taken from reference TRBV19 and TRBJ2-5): DGGITQSPKYLFRKEGQNVTLSCEQNLNHDAMYWYRQDPGQGLRLIYYSQIVNDFQKGDIAEGYSVSREKKESFPLTVTSAQKNPTAFYLCASSIPPGQGGGETQYFGPGTRLLVL.

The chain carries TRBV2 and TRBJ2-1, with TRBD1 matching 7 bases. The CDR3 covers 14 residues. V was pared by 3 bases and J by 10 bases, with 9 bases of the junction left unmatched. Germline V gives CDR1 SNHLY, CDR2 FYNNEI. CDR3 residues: CASSDRHIRGEQFF. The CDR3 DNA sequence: TGTGCCAGCAGTGATCGACATATCAGGGGGGAGCAGTTCTTC.

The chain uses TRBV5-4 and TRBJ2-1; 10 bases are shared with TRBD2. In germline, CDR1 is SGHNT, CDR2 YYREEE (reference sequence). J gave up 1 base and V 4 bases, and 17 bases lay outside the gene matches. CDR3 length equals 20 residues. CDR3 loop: CASSPWTLAGVEASYNEQFF. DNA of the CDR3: TGTGCCAGCAGCCCGTGGACCCTAGCGGGAGTGGAAGCATCCTACAATGAGCAGTTCTTC.

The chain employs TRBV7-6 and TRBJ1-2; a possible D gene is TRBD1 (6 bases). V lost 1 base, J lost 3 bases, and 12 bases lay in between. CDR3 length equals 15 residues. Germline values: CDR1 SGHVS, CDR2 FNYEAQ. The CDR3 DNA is TGTGCCAGCAGCTTAGGGGGCGGACAGCACTATGGCTACACCTTC. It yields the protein CASSLGGGQHYGYTF.

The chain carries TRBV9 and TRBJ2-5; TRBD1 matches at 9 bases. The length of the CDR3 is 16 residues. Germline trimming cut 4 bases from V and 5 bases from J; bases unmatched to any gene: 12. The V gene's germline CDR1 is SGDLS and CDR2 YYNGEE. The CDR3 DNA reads TGTGCCAGCAGCCCCGGGACAGGGCCACTCGGGGAGACCCAGTACTTC. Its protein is CASSPGTGPLGETQYF. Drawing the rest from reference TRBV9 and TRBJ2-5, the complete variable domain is DSGVTQTPKHLITATGQRVTLRCSPRSGDLSVYWYQQSLDQGLQFLIQYYNGEERAKGNILERFSAQQFPDLHSELNLSSLELGDSALYFCASSPGTGPLGETQYFGPGTRLLVL.

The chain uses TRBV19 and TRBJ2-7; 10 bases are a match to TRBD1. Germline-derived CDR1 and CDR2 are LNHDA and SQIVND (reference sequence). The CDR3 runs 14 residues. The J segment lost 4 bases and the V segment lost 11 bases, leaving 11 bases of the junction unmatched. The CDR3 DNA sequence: TGTGCCTCGGGCCCTTTGGGACAGGGGTACGAGCAGTACTTC. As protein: CASGPLGQGYEQYF.

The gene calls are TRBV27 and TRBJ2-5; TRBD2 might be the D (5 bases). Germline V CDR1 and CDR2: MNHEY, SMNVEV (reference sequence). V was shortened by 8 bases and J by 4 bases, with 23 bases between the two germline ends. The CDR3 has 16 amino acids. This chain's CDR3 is CASSLGVTSRRETQYF. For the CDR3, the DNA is TGTGCCAGCTCCCTCGGGGTAACGAGTCGCCGAGAGACCCAGTACTTC.

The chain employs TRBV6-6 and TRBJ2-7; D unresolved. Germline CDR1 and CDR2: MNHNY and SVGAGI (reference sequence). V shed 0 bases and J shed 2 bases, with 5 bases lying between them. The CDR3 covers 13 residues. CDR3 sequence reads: CASSYSPAYEQYF. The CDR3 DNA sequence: TGTGCCAGCAGTTACTCACCAGCCTACGAGCAGTACTTC.